This paragraph covers one TCR beta chain sequence. No antigen is known for it. These data come from a study of post-analysis software for immune sequencing data. Trimming cost V 6 bases and J 7 bases; bases outside gene matches: 8. The CDR3 is made up of 14 amino acids. Findings and limits, study-wide: A handful of TRBV segments were more frequent in patients than controls; TRBV5-6, TRBV5-1 and TRBV20-1 belonged to this group.

Unique molecular identifiers tagged the TCR beta cDNA libraries. In TCRdb, the PCR reads were re-called with MiXCR into one record per CDR3 protein. The sample includes some 160,000 distinct CDR3 sequences, approximately 35% of them seen just once. The clonotype was recovered from a girl aged 5-17 years with multiple sclerosis. The rearrangement uses TRBV12-3 or TRBV12-4 and TRBJ2-1, with 8 bases fitting TRBD2. The sequences come from blood, collected after autologous hematopoietic stem cell transplantation. The CDR3 DNA reads TGTGCCAGCAGCCCACAGCGGGAGTGGAATGAGCAGTTCTTC. It codes for CASSPQREWNEQFF.